This TCR beta chain was sequenced in a study of OX40 agonist ivuxolimab in advanced cancers. Study as a whole: The patients got ivuxolimab, which is an agonistic anti-OX40 (CD134) antibody. Males comprised over 80% of the group, whose mean age was 60 years (range roughly 20 to 85). Three patients had partial responses: one hepatocellular carcinoma, two cutaneous melanoma. Whole-study results and caveats: Average numbers of expanded clones were greater in CD8+ T cells than in CD4+.

Regarding this clone: Its antigen remains unknown.

Profiling relied on immunoSEQ multiplex PCR, and the TCRdb table lists in-frame clones only, not all of them. The top ten clones hold more than 3.5% of a sample with nearly 80,000 clones, roughly 88% of them seen once. The clonotype was recovered from an adult with an advanced solid tumor such as melanoma, head and neck, liver or kidney cancer. The sample here was CD4+ or CD8+ T cells sorted from blood, taken in a trial of the OX40 agonist ivuxolimab.

The CDR3 region has the DNA TGTGCCAGCAGTTTAGTGGAAGGCTCTGGAAACACCATATATTTT. Translating it yields CASSLVEGSGNTIYF. The chain employs TRBV28 and TRBJ1-3; the D is unclear. This CDR3 has 15 amino acids. Germline CDR1 MDHEN, CDR2 SYDVKM. The V end lost 2 bases, the J end lost 0 bases, and 8 bases lay between the germline ends.